These T cell receptor beta chains were read from a single sample in a study of shared clonotypes between healthy human individuals. Data came from immunoSEQ multiplex PCR; TCRdb stores just in-frame clones and leaves some out. The data contain millions of clones, approximately 95% of them singletons. What was sequenced was naive CD4+ T cells sorted from blood. These TCRs come from a young man in good health. The conserved cysteine and the conserved F or W are not part of the CDR3 here.

TRBV7-2	11	TRBJ2-7	ASSLGTGGEQY
TRBV7-8	11	TRBJ2-5	ASSLGFQETQY
TRBV15	13	TRBJ1-2	ATSRDKKGGYGYT
TRBV10-3	9	TRBJ2-7	AISYTYEQY
TRBV9	14	TRBJ2-2	ASSVGVAGSTGELF
TRBV7-9	13	TRBJ1-6	ASEKRGVGNSPLH
TRBV5-6	13	TRBJ1-6	ASSPGTGAPSPLH
TRBV7-9	13	TRBJ1-2	ASPRTGFGMDGYT
TRBV6-5	13	TRBJ1-2	ASSYRQGAGYGYT
TRBV6-5	12	TRBJ2-5	ASRRAFGEETQY
TRBV7-9	13	TRBJ2-7	ASSLGAGQTYEQY
TRBV9	12	TRBJ2-7	ASSPRAPSYEQY
TRBV6-1	14	TRBJ1-1	ASSEEGRVANTEAF
TRBV20-1	8	TRBJ2-5	SARFETQY
TRBV28	13	TRBJ2-1	ASSLTSGGGNEQF
TRBV28	13	TRBJ1-2	ASSETQGSGYGYT
TRBV28	15	TRBJ1-2	ASSRQEVPLGYYGYT